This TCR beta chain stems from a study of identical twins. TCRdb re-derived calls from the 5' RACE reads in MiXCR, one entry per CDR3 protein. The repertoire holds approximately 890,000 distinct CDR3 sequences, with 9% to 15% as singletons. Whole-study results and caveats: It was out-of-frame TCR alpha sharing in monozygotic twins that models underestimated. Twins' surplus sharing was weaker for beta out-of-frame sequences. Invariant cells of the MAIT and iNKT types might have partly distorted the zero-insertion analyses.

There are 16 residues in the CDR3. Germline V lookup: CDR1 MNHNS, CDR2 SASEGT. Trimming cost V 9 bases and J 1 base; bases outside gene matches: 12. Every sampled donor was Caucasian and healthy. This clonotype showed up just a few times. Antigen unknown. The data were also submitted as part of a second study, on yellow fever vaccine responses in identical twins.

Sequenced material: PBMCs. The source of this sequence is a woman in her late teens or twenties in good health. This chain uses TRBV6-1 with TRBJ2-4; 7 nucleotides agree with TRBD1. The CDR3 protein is CARTSSDRTAKNIQYF. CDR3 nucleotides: TGTGCCAGGACCTCCTCGGACAGGACCGCCAAAAACATTCAGTACTTC.